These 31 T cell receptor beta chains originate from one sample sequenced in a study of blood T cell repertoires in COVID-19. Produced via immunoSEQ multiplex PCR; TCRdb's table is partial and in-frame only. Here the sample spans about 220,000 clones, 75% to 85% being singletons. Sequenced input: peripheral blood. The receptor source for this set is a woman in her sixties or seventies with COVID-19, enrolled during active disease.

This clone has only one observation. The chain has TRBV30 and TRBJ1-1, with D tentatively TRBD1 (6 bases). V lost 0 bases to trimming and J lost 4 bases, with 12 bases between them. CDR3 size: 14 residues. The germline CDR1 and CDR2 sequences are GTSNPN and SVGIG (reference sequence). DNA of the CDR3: TGTGCCTGGAGTGTACAGGGTGGGATCACTGAAGCTTTCTTT. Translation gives CAWSVQGGITEAFF.

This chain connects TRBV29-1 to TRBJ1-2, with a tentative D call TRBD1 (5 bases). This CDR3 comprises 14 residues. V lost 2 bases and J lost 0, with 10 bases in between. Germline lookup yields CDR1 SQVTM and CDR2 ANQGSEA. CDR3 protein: CSVEIGATNYGYTF. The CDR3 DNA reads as TGCAGCGTTGAAATAGGGGCGACTAACTATGGCTACACCTTC.

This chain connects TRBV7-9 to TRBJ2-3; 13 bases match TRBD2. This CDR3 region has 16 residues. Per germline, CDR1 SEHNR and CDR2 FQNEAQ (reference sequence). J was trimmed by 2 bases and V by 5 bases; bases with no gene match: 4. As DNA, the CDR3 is TGTGCCAGCAGCCCAGGACTAGCGGGGGCCACAGATACGCAGTATTTT. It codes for CASSPGLAGATDTQYF. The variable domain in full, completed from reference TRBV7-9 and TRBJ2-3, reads DTGVSQNPRHKITKRGQNVTFRCDPISEHNRLYWYRQTLGQGPEFLTYFQNEAQLEKSRLLSDRFSAERPKGSFSTLEIQRTEQGDSAMYLCASSPGLAGATDTQYFGPGTRLTVL.

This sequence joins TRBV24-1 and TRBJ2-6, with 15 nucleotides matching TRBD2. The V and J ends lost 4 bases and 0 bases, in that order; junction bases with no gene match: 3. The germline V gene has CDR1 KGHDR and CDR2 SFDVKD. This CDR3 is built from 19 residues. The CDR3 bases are TGTGCCACCAGTGACGGACTAGCGGGGGGGCCCTCTGGGGCCAACGTCCTGACTTTC. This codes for CATSDGLAGGPSGANVLTF.

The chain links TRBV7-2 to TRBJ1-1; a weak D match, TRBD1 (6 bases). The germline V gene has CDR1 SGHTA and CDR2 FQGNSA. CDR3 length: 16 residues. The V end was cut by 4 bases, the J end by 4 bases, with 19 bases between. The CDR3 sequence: CASSSPTGGGGTEAFF. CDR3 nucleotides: TGTGCCAGCAGCTCGCCTACGGGGGGGGGCGGCACTGAAGCTTTCTTT.

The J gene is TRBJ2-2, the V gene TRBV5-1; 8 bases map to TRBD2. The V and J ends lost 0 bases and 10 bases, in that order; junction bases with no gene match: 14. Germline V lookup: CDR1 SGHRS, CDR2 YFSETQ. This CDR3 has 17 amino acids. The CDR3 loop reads CASSLAMTSEGVEELFF. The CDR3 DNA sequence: TGCGCCAGCAGCTTGGCCATGACTAGCGAGGGTGTAGAGGAGCTGTTTTTT.

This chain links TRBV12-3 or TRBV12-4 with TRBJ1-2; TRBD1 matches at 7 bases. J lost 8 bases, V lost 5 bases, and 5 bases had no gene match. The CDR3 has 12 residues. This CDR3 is CASSVRGLGYTF. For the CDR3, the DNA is TGTGCCAGCAGTGTTAGGGGGCTCGGCTACACCTTC.

The chain's CDR3 is CASSLALGGSNYGYTF. In DNA, the CDR3 is TGTGCCAGCAGCTTGGCCTTAGGGGGTTCTAACTATGGCTACACCTTC. The genes are TRBV5-5 and TRBJ1-2; D may be TRBD1 (6 bases). This CDR3 has 16 amino acids. The germline CDR1 and CDR2 sequences are SGHKS and YYEKEE (reference sequence). V was pared by 0 bases and J by 0 bases, with 12 bases between.

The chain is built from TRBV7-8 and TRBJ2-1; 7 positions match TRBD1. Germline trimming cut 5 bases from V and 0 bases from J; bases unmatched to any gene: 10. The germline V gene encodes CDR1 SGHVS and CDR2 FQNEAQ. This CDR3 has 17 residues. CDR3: CASSLQGVVGSYNEQFF. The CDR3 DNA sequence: TGTGCCAGCAGCCTCCAGGGGGTGGTCGGCTCCTACAATGAGCAGTTCTTC.

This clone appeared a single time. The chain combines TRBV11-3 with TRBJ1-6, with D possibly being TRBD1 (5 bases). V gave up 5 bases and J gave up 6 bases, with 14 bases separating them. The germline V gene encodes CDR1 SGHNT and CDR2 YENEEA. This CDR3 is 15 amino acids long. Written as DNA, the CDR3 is TGTGCCAGCAGCCAGGGAGGGCGGGGTAATTCACCCCTCCACTTT. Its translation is CASSQGGRGNSPLHF. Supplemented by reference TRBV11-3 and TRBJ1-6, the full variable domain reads EAGVVQSPRYKIIEKKQPVAFWCNPISGHNTLYWYLQNLGQGPELLIRYENEEAVDDSQLPKDRFSAERLKGVDSTLKIQPAELGDSAVYLCASSQGGRGNSPLHFGNGTRLTVT.

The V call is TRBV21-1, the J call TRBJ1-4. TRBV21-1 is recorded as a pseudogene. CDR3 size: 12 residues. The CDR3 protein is CASSKSGVKLFF. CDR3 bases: TGTGCCAGCAGCAAATCGGGAGTAAAACTGTTTTTT.

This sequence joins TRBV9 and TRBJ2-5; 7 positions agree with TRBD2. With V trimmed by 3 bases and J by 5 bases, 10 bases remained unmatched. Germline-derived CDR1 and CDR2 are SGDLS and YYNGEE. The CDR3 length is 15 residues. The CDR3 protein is CASSARDYPIETQYF. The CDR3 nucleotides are TGTGCCAGCAGCGCCCGGGACTACCCAATCGAGACCCAGTACTTC.

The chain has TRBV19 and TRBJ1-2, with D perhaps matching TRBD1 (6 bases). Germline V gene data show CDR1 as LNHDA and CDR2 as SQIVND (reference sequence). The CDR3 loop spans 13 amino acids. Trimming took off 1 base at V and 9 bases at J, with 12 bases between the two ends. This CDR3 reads CASSIGGGDRYTF. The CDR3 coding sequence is TGTGCCAGTAGTATAGGAGGGGGGGATCGCTACACCTTC.

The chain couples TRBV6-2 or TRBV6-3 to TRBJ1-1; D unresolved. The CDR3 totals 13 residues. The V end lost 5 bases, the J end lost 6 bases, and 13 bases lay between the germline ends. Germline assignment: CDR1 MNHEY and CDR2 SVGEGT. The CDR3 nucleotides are TGTGCCAGCAGTATCATCAGGAGGGCTGAAGCTTTCTTT. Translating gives CASSIIRRAEAFF.

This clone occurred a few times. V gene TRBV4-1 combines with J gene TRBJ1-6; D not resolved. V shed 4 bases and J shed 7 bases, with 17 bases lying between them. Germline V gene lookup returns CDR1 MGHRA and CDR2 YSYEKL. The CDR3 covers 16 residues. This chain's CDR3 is CASSLGVPFWNSPLHF. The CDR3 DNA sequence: TGCGCCAGCAGCCTCGGGGTCCCTTTTTGGAATTCACCCCTCCACTTT.

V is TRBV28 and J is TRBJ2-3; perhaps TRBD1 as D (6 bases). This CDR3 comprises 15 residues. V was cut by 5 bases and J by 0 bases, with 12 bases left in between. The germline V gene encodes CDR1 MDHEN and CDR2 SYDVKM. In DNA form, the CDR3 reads TGTGCCAGCAGTAACTTCGGACAGAGCACAGATACGCAGTATTTT. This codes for CASSNFGQSTDTQYF.

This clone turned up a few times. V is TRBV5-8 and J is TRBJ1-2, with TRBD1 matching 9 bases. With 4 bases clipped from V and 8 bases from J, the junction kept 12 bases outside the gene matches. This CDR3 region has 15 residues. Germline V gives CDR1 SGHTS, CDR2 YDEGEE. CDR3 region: CASSVRSGTGRGYTF. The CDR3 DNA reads TGTGCCAGCAGCGTGCGTTCCGGGACAGGGAGAGGCTACACCTTC.

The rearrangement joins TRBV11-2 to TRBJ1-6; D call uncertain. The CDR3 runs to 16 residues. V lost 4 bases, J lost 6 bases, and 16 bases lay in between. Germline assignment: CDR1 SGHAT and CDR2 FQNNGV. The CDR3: CASSSPSGIPNSPLHF. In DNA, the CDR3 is TGTGCCAGCAGCTCACCCTCCGGGATCCCTAATTCACCCCTCCACTTT.

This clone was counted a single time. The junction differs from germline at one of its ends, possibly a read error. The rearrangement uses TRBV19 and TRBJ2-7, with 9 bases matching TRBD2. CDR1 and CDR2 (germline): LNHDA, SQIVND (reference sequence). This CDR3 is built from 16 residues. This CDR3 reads CASSISRSGSLYGQYF. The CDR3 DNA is TGTGCCAGTAGTATCTCACGTAGCGGGAGCCTCTACGGGCAGTACTTC.

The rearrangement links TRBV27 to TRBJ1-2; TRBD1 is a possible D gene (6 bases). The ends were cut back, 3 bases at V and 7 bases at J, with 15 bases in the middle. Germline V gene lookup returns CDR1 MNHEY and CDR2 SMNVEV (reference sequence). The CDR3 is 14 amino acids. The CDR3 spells CASSLAAGVIGYTF. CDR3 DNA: TGTGCCAGCAGTTTGGCAGCAGGGGTAATTGGCTACACCTTC.

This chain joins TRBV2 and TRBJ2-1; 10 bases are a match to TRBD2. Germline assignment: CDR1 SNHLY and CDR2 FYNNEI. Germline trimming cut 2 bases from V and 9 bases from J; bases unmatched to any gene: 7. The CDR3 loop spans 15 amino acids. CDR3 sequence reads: CASSEWPSGSGEQFF. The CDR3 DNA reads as TGTGCCAGCAGTGAATGGCCTAGCGGGAGTGGTGAGCAGTTCTTC.

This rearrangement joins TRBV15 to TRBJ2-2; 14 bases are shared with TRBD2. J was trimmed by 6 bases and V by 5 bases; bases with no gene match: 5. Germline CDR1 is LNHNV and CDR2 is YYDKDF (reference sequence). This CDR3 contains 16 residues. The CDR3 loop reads CATSRGLAGGPGELFF. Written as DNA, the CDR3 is TGTGCCACCAGCCGAGGACTAGCGGGGGGCCCCGGGGAGCTGTTTTTT.

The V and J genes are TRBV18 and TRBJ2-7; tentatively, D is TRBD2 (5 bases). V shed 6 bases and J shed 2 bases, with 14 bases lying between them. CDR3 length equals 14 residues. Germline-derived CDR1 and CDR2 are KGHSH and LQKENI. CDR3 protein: CASSHRGQPYEQYF. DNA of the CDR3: TGTGCCAGCTCGCACCGAGGGCAGCCCTACGAGCAGTACTTC.

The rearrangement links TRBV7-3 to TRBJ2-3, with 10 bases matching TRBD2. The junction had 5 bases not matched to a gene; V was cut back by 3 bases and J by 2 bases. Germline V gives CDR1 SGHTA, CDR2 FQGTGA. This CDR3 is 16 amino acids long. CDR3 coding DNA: TGTGCCAGCAGCTTGGGTAGCGGGGGGCCCACAGATACGCAGTATTTT. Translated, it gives CASSLGSGGPTDTQYF.

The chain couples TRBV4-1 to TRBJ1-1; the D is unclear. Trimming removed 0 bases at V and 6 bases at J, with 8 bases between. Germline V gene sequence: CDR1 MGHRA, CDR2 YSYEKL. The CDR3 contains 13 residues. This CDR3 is CASSQEIVSEAFF. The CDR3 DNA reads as TGCGCCAGCAGCCAAGAAATAGTATCTGAAGCTTTCTTT.

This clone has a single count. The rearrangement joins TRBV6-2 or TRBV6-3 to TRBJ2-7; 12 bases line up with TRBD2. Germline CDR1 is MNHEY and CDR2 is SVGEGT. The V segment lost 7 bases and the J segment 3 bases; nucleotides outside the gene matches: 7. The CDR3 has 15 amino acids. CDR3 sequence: CASIPLAGGLYEQYF. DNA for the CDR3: TGTGCCAGCATCCCACTAGCGGGGGGACTCTACGAGCAGTACTTC.

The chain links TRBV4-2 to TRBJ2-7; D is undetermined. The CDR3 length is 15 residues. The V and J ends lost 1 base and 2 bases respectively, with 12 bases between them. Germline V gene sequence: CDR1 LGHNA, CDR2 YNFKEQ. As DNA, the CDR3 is TGTGCCAGCAGCCAAGTAGGCGGTTCAGCCTACGAGCAGTACTTC. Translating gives CASSQVGGSAYEQYF.

The DNA for the CDR3 is TGTGCCAGCAGCTTAGTGGACGGCGGGTACGCTTTCTTT. Translation: CASSLVDGGYAFF. The chain recombines TRBV11-2 with TRBJ1-1; D not resolved. V shed 1 base and J shed 11 bases, with 14 bases lying between them. The CDR3 is 13 residues long. Germline V gene lookup returns CDR1 SGHAT and CDR2 FQNNGV.

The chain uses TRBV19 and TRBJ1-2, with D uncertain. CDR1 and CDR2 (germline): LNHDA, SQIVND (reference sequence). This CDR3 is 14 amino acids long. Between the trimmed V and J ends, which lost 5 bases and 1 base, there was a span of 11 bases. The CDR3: CASSPYAFNYGYTF. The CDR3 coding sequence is TGTGCCAGTAGTCCCTACGCCTTTAACTATGGCTACACCTTC.

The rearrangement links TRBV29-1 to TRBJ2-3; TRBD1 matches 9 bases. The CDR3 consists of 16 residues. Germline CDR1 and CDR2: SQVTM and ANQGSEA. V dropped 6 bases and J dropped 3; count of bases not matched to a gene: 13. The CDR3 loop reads CSVPTLTGGRTDTQYF. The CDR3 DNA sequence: TGCAGCGTCCCCACACTAACAGGGGGCAGAACAGATACGCAGTATTTT.

CDR3: CASSTGLAGGRVNTGELFF. CDR3 in DNA: TGCGCCAGCAGCACGGGACTAGCGGGAGGGAGAGTGAACACCGGGGAGCTGTTTTTT. V is TRBV5-1 and J is TRBJ2-2; the match to TRBD2 covers 16 bases. The CDR3 contains 19 residues. Germline V lookup: CDR1 SGHRS, CDR2 YFSETQ. Trimming removed 4 bases from V and 1 base from J; junction bases left unmatched: 7.